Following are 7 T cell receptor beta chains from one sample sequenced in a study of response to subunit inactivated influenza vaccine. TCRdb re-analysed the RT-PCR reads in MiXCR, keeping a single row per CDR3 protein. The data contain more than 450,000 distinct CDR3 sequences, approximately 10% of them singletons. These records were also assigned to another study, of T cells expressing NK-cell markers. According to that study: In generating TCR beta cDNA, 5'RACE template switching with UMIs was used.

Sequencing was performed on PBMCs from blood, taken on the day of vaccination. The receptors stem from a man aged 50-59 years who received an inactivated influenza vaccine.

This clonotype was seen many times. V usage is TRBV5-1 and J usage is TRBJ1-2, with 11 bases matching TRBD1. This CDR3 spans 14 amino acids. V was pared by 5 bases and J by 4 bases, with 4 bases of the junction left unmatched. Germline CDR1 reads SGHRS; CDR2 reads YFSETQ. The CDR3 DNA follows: TGCGCCAGCAGGGACAGGGGGCCCTTCTATGGCTACACCTTC. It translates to CASRDRGPFYGYTF.

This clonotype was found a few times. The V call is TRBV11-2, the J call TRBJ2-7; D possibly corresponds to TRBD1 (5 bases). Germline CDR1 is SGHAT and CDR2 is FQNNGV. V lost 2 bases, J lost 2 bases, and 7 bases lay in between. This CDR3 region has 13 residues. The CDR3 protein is CASSLNRPYEQYF. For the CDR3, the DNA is TGTGCCAGCAGCTTAAACAGGCCCTACGAGCAGTACTTC.

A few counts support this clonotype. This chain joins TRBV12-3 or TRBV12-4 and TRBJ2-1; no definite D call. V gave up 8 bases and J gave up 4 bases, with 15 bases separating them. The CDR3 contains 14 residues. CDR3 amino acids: CASCDLANYNEQFF. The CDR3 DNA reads TGTGCCAGCTGCGATTTGGCGAATTACAATGAGCAGTTCTTC.

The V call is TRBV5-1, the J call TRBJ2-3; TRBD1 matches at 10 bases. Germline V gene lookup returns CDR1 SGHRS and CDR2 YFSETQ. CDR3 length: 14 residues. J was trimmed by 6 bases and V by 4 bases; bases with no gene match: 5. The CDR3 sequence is CASSPGTGVDTQYF. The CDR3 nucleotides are TGCGCCAGCAGCCCGGGGACAGGGGTTGATACGCAGTATTTT. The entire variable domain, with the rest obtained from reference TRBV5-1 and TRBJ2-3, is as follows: KAGVTQTPRYLIKTRGQQVTLSCSPISGHRSVSWYQQTPGQGLQFLFEYFSETQRNKGNFPGRFSGRQFSNSRSEMNVSTLELGDSALYLCASSPGTGVDTQYFGPGTRLTVL.

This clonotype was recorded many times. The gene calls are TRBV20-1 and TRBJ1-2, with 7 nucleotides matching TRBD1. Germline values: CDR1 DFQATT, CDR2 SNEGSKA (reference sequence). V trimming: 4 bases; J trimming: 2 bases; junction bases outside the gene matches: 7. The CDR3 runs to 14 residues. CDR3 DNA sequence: TGCAGTGCTACTGAAAGGGGGCCGAACTATGGCTACACCTTC. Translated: CSATERGPNYGYTF.

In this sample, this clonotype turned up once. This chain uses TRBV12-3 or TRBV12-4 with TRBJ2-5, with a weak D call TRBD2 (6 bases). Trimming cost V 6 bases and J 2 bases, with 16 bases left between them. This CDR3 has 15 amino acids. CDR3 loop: CASSPWGVVQETQYF. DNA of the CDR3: TGTGCCAGCAGCCCGTGGGGGGTAGTGCAAGAGACCCAGTACTTC.

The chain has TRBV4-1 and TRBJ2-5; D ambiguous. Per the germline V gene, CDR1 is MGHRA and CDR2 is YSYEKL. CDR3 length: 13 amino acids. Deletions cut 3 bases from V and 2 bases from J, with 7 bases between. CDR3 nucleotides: TGCGCCAGCAGCCAGGCCCCACAAGAGACCCAGTACTTC. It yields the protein CASSQAPQETQYF.